Below are 4 T cell receptor beta chains sequenced from a single sample in a study of Ad26.COV2.S vaccination and SARS-CoV-2 variants. Profiling relied on immunoSEQ multiplex PCR, and the TCRdb table lists in-frame clones only, not all of them. The sample contains a few hundred thousand clones, 83% of which appear only once. Noted treatment: some 20 received Ad26.COV2.S at low or high dose, single or two shots; about 5 received placebo; per-sample allocation not given. Samples analyzed were those drawn on day 63 after the first vaccine or placebo injection. The input for sequencing was peripheral blood, taken in a trial of Ad26.COV2.S vaccine versus placebo. The receptors were gathered from a person between 18 and 60 years old who received the Ad26.COV2.S COVID-19 vaccine or a placebo.

The gene calls are TRBV19 and TRBJ2-1; D may be TRBD1 or TRBD2 (5 bases each). Germline loops: CDR1 LNHDA, CDR2 SQIVND (reference sequence). Trimming shortened V by 2 bases and J by 1 base, and 12 bases separated the two germline ends. This CDR3 is 16 amino acids long. CDR3 protein: CASSITGPYSYNEQFF. The CDR3 DNA reads as TGTGCCAGTAGTATAACGGGGCCCTATTCCTACAATGAGCAGTTCTTC.

This clone occurred a few times. The V gene is TRBV7-9, the J gene TRBJ2-5; no firm D call. The CDR3 loop spans 15 amino acids. V lost 1 base and J 5 bases, leaving 14 bases between the germline ends. Per the germline V gene, CDR1 is SEHNR and CDR2 is FQNEAQ (reference sequence). The CDR3 is CASSLVLGKRETQYF. CDR3 coding DNA: TGTGCCAGCAGCTTAGTTCTAGGGAAGAGGGAGACCCAGTACTTC.

The V call is TRBV5-4, the J call TRBJ2-2; D gene ambiguous. The V end lost 5 bases, the J end lost 2 bases, and 10 bases lay between the germline ends. This CDR3 is built from 14 residues. Germline-derived CDR1 and CDR2 are SGHNT and YYREEE (reference sequence). The CDR3 nucleotides read TGTGCCAGCAGGCCTATGCACAACACCGGGGAGCTGTTTTTT. It codes for CASRPMHNTGELFF. Combining the CDR3 with reference TRBV5-4 and TRBJ2-2 gives the whole variable domain ETGVTQSPTHLIKTRGQQVTLRCSSQSGHNTVSWYQQALGQGPQFIFQYYREEENGRGNFPPRFSGLQFPNYSSELNVNALELDDSALYLCASRPMHNTGELFFGEGSRLTVL.

V and J are TRBV5-1 and TRBJ2-1; TRBD2 matches 8 bases. Germline V gives CDR1 SGHRS, CDR2 YFSETQ. V gave up 7 bases and J gave up 7 bases; unmatched junction bases: 16. The CDR3 spans 16 residues. The CDR3 region has the DNA TGCGCCAGCTCTAGCGGCGGGACTAGGCATGGGAATGAGCAGTTCTTC. Its protein product is CASSSGGTRHGNEQFF.